This T cell receptor (beta chain) was documented in a study of beta chain features in type 1 diabetes. Whole-study results and caveats: All four CD4+ subsets from Type 1 diabetes patients carried moderately but significantly shorter TCRB CDR3s.

Points on this clone: What it recognizes is unknown.

The entirety of the isolated RNA underwent reverse transcription, so expressed TCRB transcripts were sequenced. Repertoires were generated with immunoSEQ multiplex PCR, while TCRdb's copy carries only in-frame clones and drops some. This sample has about 140,000 clones, with around an eighth found just once. V shed 0 bases and J 7 bases; nucleotides not matched to a gene: 6. The CDR3 consists of 15 residues. Germline V gene lookup returns CDR1 SGDLS and CDR2 YYNGEE. Specimen: central memory CD4+ T cells from blood. The rearrangement uses TRBV9 and TRBJ2-1; 8 bases fit TRBD1. The TCR comes from a man between 18 and 35 years old with type 1 diabetes. The CDR3 DNA sequence: TGTGCCAGCAGCGTAGGTTCAGGGGGCCGTAATGAGCAGTTCTTC. Translation: CASSVGSGGRNEQFF.